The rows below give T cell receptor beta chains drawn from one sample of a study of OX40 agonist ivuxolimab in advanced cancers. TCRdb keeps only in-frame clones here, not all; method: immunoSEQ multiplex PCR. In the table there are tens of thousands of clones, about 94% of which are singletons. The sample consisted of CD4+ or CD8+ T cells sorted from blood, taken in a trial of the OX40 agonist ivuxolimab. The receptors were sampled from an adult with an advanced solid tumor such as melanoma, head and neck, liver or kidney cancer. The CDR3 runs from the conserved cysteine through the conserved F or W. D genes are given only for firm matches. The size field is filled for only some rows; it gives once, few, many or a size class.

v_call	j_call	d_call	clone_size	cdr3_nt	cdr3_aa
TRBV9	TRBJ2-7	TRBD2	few	TGTGCCAGCAGCGTAGGGGGGGGGTTGACCTACGAGCAGTACTTC	CASSVGGGLTYEQYF
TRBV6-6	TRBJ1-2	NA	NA	TGTGCCAGCAGACGAGCGCAGGGTACCTCCTATGGCTACACCTTC	CASRRAQGTSYGYTF
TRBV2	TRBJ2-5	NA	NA	TGTGCCAGCAGCTGGGACACCCTCCAAGAGACCCAGTACTTC	CASSWDTLQETQYF
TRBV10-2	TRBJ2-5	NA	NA	TGCGCCAGCAGGCAGGGGCCAGGAGAGACCCAGTACTTC	CASRQGPGETQYF
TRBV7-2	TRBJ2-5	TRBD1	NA	TGTGCCAGCAGCGCGGACAGGGGAGTGGTAGAGACCCAGTACTTC	CASSADRGVVETQYF
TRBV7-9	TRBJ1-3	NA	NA	TGTGCCAGCAGCTTAGTCTGGGGAAACACCATATATTTT	CASSLVWGNTIYF
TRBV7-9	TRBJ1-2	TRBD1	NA	TGTGCCAGCAGCCAGGACAGGGATGGCTACACCTTC	CASSQDRDGYTF
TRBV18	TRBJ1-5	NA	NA	TGTGCCAGCTCGCAGGGTAATAATCAGCCCCAGCATTTT	CASSQGNNQPQHF
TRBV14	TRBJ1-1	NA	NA	TGTGCCAGCAGCCACCTGACACAGAACACTGAAGCTTTCTTT	CASSHLTQNTEAFF
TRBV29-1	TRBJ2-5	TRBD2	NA	TGCAGCGTTGAGCAGCGGGAGCGGGAGACCCAGTACTTC	CSVEQRERETQYF
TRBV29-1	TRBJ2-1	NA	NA	TGCAGCGTTGATGATCGGAACAATGAGCAGTTCTTC	CSVDDRNNEQFF
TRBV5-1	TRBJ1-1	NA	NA	TGCGCCAGCAGCTTGGCCGGGCAGGGTGTAGGCACTGAAGCTTTCTTT	CASSLAGQGVGTEAFF
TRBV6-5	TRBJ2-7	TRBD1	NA	TGTGCCAGCAGCCGGGACAGGGGATACTACGAGCAGTACTTC	CASSRDRGYYEQYF
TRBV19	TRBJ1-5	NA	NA	TGTGCCAGCCTGAAAACGGGGGCGGGACACAGGAATCAGCCCCAGCATTTT	CASLKTGAGHRNQPQHF
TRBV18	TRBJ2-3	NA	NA	TGTGCCAGCTCACCCCAAAACACAGATACGCAGTATTTT	CASSPQNTDTQYF
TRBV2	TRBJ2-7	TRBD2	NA	TGTGCCAGCAGGGCCGGGACTAGCGGCTCCTACGAGCAGTACTTC	CASRAGTSGSYEQYF
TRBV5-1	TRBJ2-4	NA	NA	TGCGCCAGCAGCTTGGACCAAACAACCAAAAACATTCAGTACTTC	CASSLDQTTKNIQYF
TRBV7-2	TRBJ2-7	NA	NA	TGTGCCAGCAGCCCAGGGATCTACGAGCAGTACTTC	CASSPGIYEQYF
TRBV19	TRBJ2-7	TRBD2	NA	TGTGCCAGTAGTTCGGGGGGAGAACCTGACGCCTACGAGCAGTACTTC	CASSSGGEPDAYEQYF
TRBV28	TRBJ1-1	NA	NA	TGTGCCAGCAGTCCCCCCTGGTTGGATGAAGCTTTCTTT	CASSPPWLDEAFF
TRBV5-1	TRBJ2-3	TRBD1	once	TGCGCCACCAACCAGGGGGCTAGCGGCACAGATACGCAGTATTTT	CATNQGASGTDTQYF
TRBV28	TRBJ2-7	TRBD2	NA	TGTGCCAGCAGTTTAATTACATCAAGGACTAGCGGGAGGTACGAGCAGTACTTC	CASSLITSRTSGRYEQYF
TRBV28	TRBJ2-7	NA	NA	TGTGCCAGCAGTCCCGGGACTCCCTACGAGCAGTACTTC	CASSPGTPYEQYF
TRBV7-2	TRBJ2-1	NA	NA	TGTGCCAGCAGACAAGGGGCTAGCTCCTACAATGAGCAGTTCTTC	CASRQGASSYNEQFF
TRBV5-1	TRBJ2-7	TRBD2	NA	TGCGCCAGCAGCCTGGAGACTAGCGGGATTTACGAGCAGTACTTC	CASSLETSGIYEQYF
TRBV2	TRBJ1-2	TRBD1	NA	TGTGCCAGCAGTGTGGGACAGGGCAACTATGGCTACACCTTC	CASSVGQGNYGYTF
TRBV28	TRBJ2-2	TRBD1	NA	TGTGCCAGCCTACCCGAGACAGGGTTCGGCACCGGGGAGCTGTTTTTT	CASLPETGFGTGELFF
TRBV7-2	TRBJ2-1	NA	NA	TGTGCCAGCAGCTTAGGGGTCGGGAGCAGAGGTGAGCAGTTCTTC	CASSLGVGSRGEQFF
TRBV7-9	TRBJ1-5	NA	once	TGTGCCAGCAGCCCGTCGTGGGGCAATCAGCCCCAGCATTTT	CASSPSWGNQPQHF
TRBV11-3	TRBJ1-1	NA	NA	TGTGCCAGCAGCGAAACATCAGGGCCCACTGAAGCTTTCTTT	CASSETSGPTEAFF
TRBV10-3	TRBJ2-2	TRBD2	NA	TGTGCCATCAGTGTCGGGACTAGCGGGAGGACCGGGGAGCTGTTTTTT	CAISVGTSGRTGELFF
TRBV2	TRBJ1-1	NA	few	TGTGCCAGCACTACCATGAACACTGAAGCTTTCTTT	CASTTMNTEAFF
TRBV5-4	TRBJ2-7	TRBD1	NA	TGTGCCAGCAGCAACGACCGGGACAGGGTTTACGAGCAGTACTTC	CASSNDRDRVYEQYF
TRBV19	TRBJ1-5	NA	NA	TGTGCCAGTAGTATTCCGACAACAGGGTATGGCAATCAGCCCCAGCATTTT	CASSIPTTGYGNQPQHF
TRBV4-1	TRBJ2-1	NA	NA	TGCGCCAGCAGCTCCCAGCGGGTCCCCTACAATGAGCAGTTCTTC	CASSSQRVPYNEQFF
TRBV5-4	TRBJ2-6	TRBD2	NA	TGTGCCAGCAGCCCGGGGGGGGCGGCTGGGGCCAACGTCCTGACTTTC	CASSPGGAAGANVLTF
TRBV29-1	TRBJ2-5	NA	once	TGCAGCGTCGCCAAGAATACGGTGAGGGGAGAGACCCAGTACTTC	CSVAKNTVRGETQYF
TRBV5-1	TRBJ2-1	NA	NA	TGCGCCAGCAGGTCATCGGGAAACTACAATGAGCAGTTCTTC	CASRSSGNYNEQFF
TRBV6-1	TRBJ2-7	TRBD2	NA	TGTGCCACCCCTCGGACTAGCGCACCCTACGAGCAGTACTTC	CATPRTSAPYEQYF
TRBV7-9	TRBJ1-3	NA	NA	TGTGCCAGCAGCCACGACAGGAACTCTGGAAACACCATATATTTT	CASSHDRNSGNTIYF